This entry lists 19 T cell receptor beta chains sequenced from one sample in a study of cytomegalovirus exposure and HLA in healthy donors. Primers included in the PCR were 60 Vbeta and 13 Jbeta primers. Profiling relied on immunoSEQ multiplex PCR, and the TCRdb table lists in-frame clones only, not all of them. The data contain about 96,000 clones, about four fifths of them seen just once; the ten biggest clones take up over 12%. Sequenced material: PBMCs. These receptors came from an older woman in good health and CMV-seropositive.

CDR3 sequence: CASSRGQGVDTEAFF. The CDR3 coding sequence is TGTGCCAGCAGCCGGGGACAGGGCGTCGACACTGAAGCTTTCTTT. V and J are TRBV5-5 and TRBJ1-1, with 9 bases that match TRBD1. Germline V gene sequence: CDR1 SGHKS, CDR2 YYEKEE (reference sequence). The CDR3 totals 15 residues. The ends lost 4 bases at V and 3 bases at J; junction bases unmatched: 7.

The chain is built from TRBV5-6 and TRBJ2-2; D is unresolved. Per germline, CDR1 SGHDT and CDR2 YYEEEE. Deletions cut 4 bases from V and 1 base from J, with 5 bases between. This CDR3 region has 13 residues. CDR3 loop: CASSPKNTGELFF. In DNA, the CDR3 is TGTGCCAGCAGCCCAAAGAACACCGGGGAGCTGTTTTTT.

This clone has more than one count but fewer than ten. The chain has TRBV19 and TRBJ1-4, with 7 bases identical to TRBD1. Per germline, CDR1 LNHDA and CDR2 SQIVND (reference sequence). After removal of 6 bases from V and 4 bases from J, the junction contained 2 bases not matched to a gene. The CDR3 runs to 13 residues. The CDR3 spells CASRDRINEKLFF. The CDR3 nucleotides are TGTGCCAGTAGGGACAGGATTAATGAAAAACTGTTTTTT.

The chain is built from TRBV30 and TRBJ1-5; the D gene is possibly TRBD1 (5 bases). This CDR3 region has 15 residues. Trimming removed 0 bases at V and 2 bases at J, with 11 bases between. Per germline, CDR1 GTSNPN and CDR2 SVGIG (reference sequence). The CDR3 loop is CAWSVGATGNQPQHF. CDR3 bases: TGTGCCTGGAGTGTAGGCGCGACAGGCAATCAGCCCCAGCATTTT.

The genes are TRBV19 and TRBJ1-5, with TRBD1 identical over 10 bases. The CDR3 is 16 residues long. Germline V gene data show CDR1 as LNHDA and CDR2 as SQIVND (reference sequence). V shed 5 bases and J 3 bases; nucleotides not matched to a gene: 7. CDR3: CASSLRQGAINQPQHF. The CDR3 DNA sequence: TGTGCCAGTAGTCTTCGACAGGGGGCGATCAATCAGCCCCAGCATTTT.

The rearrangement links TRBV6-5 to TRBJ1-6; 9 bases fit TRBD1. Germline CDR1 MNHEY, CDR2 SVGAGI. CDR3 length: 16 residues. V trimming: 2 bases; J trimming: 9 bases; junction bases outside the gene matches: 8. The CDR3 sequence: CASSYIRTGGGSPLHF. The CDR3 coding sequence is TGTGCCAGCAGTTACATCCGAACAGGGGGCGGTTCACCCCTCCACTTT.

This rearrangement joins TRBV6-5 to TRBJ2-7; no definite D call. In germline, CDR1 is MNHEY, CDR2 SVGAGI. The CDR3 consists of 11 residues. Trimming stripped 7 bases from V and 3 bases from J, with 7 bases between. CDR3 in DNA: TGTGCCAGCACTTCAGTCTACGAGCAGTACTTC. As protein: CASTSVYEQYF.

This clone was recorded once. V and J are TRBV5-1 and TRBJ2-2; 9 nucleotides line up with TRBD1. The CDR3 extends over 17 amino acids. Germline CDR1 and CDR2: SGHRS and YFSETQ. Trimming removed 1 base from V and 2 bases from J; junction bases left unmatched: 6. DNA of the CDR3: TGCGCCAGCAGCTTGCGGGCGACAGGGGGAAACACCGGGGAGCTGTTTTTT. Protein sequence: CASSLRATGGNTGELFF.

This chain links TRBV4-2 with TRBJ1-1; unclear D gene. The CDR3 contains 12 residues. CDR1 is LGHNA and CDR2 is YNFKEQ in the germline V gene. With 3 bases removed from V and 6 bases from J, the gap between germline ends came to 8 bases. The CDR3: CASSQGRSEAFF. CDR3 in DNA: TGTGCCAGCAGCCAGGGGAGGTCTGAAGCTTTCTTT.

This rearrangement joins TRBV28 to TRBJ2-5; TRBD2 matches at 8 bases. This CDR3 contains 16 residues. V lost 8 bases, J lost 6 bases, and 17 bases stayed unmatched. Germline-derived CDR1 and CDR2 are MDHEN and SYDVKM. The CDR3 DNA reads TGTGCCAGCTCAAACCCGGGACTAGAGGGTAGGAAGACCCAGTACTTC. Encoded protein: CASSNPGLEGRKTQYF.

This rearrangement joins TRBV6-5 to TRBJ2-3, with 15 nucleotides matching TRBD2. Looked up from germline, CDR1 is MNHEY and CDR2 is SVGAGI. The CDR3 totals 15 residues. V lost 8 bases and J lost 2; bases outside the gene matches: 2. The CDR3 spells CASGTSGGYTDTQYF. CDR3 coding DNA: TGTGCCAGCGGGACTAGCGGGGGGTACACAGATACGCAGTATTTT.

V and J are TRBV5-1 and TRBJ2-1; 7 positions agree with TRBD2. The length of the CDR3 is 14 residues. CDR1 and CDR2 (germline): SGHRS, YFSETQ. Trimming took 7 bases from V and 5 from J; bases not matched to a gene: 9. Written as DNA, the CDR3 is TGCGCCAGCCGAGGACTAGTCGGGGACAATGAGCAGTTCTTC. Protein product: CASRGLVGDNEQFF.

The J gene is TRBJ2-1, the V gene TRBV6-1; D possibly corresponds to TRBD1 (6 bases). Trimming removed 4 bases at V and 2 bases at J, with 12 bases between. The CDR3 length is 15 residues. Germline-derived CDR1 and CDR2 are MNHNS and SASEGT. The CDR3 is CASSVQGYPYNEQFF. The DNA of the CDR3 is TGTGCCAGCAGTGTCCAGGGGTATCCCTACAATGAGCAGTTCTTC.

The rearrangement joins TRBV5-6 to TRBJ1-1; a weak D match, TRBD1 (6 bases). Trimming left V 5 bases short and J 3 bases short, with 11 bases between. The CDR3 spans 13 residues. Looked up from germline, CDR1 is SGHDT and CDR2 is YYEEEE. Written as DNA, the CDR3 is TGTGCCAGCAGTTCACAGGGCTACACTGAAGCTTTCTTT. It yields the protein CASSSQGYTEAFF.

This chain joins TRBV18 and TRBJ2-1; D is unresolved. This CDR3 comprises 15 residues. In germline, CDR1 is KGHSH, CDR2 LQKENI. The V gene lost 0 bases and the J gene lost 2 bases, with 8 bases spanning the gap. CDR3 DNA: TGTGCCAGCTCACCACCACAGCAGACCTACAATGAGCAGTTCTTC. Translated: CASSPPQQTYNEQFF.

The table lists this clone with a few counts. The V and J genes are TRBV27 and TRBJ1-5, with D perhaps matching TRBD1 (5 bases). V was cut by 2 bases and J by 0 bases, with 20 bases left in between. CDR1 and CDR2 (germline): MNHEY, SMNVEV (reference sequence). The CDR3 runs 19 residues. CDR3 sequence (DNA): TGTGCCAGCAGTTTAAGCCCTCCGATCGGACACTATAGCAATCAGCCCCAGCATTTT. This codes for CASSLSPPIGHYSNQPQHF.

This clone was observed a few times. The chain links TRBV5-1 to TRBJ2-2; D is undetermined. V lost 0 bases and J 4 bases, leaving 10 bases between the germline ends. The CDR3 contains 15 residues. Germline V CDR1 and CDR2: SGHRS, YFSETQ. The CDR3: CASSLAQPGTGELFF. The CDR3 DNA follows: TGCGCCAGCAGCTTGGCACAGCCTGGCACCGGGGAGCTGTTTTTT.

V gene TRBV6-6 combines with J gene TRBJ1-1, with D tentatively TRBD1 (6 bases). This CDR3 region has 12 residues. The V gene's germline CDR1 is MNHNY and CDR2 SVGAGI (reference sequence). Between the trimmed V and J ends, which lost 6 bases and 3 bases, there was a span of 8 bases. CDR3 bases: TGTGCCAGCAGCCCAGGGGACACTGAAGCTTTCTTT. This codes for CASSPGDTEAFF.

J is TRBJ1-5 and V is TRBV5-4; 7 bases map to TRBD1. This CDR3 has 15 amino acids. V gave up 0 bases and J gave up 5 bases; unmatched junction bases: 5. In germline, CDR1 is SGHNT, CDR2 YYREEE (reference sequence). DNA for the CDR3: TGTGCCAGCAGCTTGGGACAGGGTATCGATCAGCCCCAGCATTTT. This sequence encodes CASSLGQGIDQPQHF. Drawing the rest from reference TRBV5-4 and TRBJ1-5, the complete variable domain is ETGVTQSPTHLIKTRGQQVTLRCSSQSGHNTVSWYQQALGQGPQFIFQYYREEENGRGNFPPRFSGLQFPNYSSELNVNALELDDSALYLCASSLGQGIDQPQHFGDGTRLSIL.